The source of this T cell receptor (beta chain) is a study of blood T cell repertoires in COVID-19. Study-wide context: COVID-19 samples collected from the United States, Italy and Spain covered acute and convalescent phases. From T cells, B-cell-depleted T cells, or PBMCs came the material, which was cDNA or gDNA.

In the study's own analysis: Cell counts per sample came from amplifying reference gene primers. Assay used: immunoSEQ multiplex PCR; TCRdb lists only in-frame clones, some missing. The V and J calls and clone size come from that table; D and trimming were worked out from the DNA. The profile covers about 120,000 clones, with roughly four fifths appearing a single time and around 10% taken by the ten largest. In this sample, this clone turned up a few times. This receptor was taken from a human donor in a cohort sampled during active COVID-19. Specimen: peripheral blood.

CDR3 loop: CSARASNEQFF. CDR3 nucleotide sequence: TGCAGTGCTAGGGCTAGCAATGAGCAGTTCTTC. This sequence joins TRBV20-1 and TRBJ2-1; D gene ambiguous. V shed 3 bases and J shed 6 bases, with 6 bases lying between them. Germline V CDR1 and CDR2: DFQATT, SNEGSKA (reference sequence). This CDR3 has 11 residues.